The clone carrying this T cell receptor (beta chain) was detected only once. Its specificity is not known. The entry originates in a study of cytomegalovirus exposure and HLA in healthy donors. Germline V gene data show CDR1 as MGHDK and CDR2 as SYGVNS. There are 16 residues in the CDR3. Trimming shortened V by 3 bases and J by 0 bases, and 14 bases separated the two germline ends. Study-wide findings and caveats: TRBV6-2, TRBV6-3 and some other V segments were unresolvable in 87-base-pair reads. When the data were analyzed later, several of the most significant clusters appeared to be linked to common viral pathogens. In a later analysis, TCR beta V- and J-gene trimming was associated with a missense DCLRE1C variant. Near-uniform donor sequencing depth was presumed by presence/absence analyses.

The primer mix had 60 Vbeta and 13 Jbeta primers. TCRdb's table, derived via immunoSEQ multiplex PCR, lists solely in-frame clones and lacks some. The repertoire consists of under 110,000 clones, with 75% occurring once and the leading ten covering 2% to 3%. The TCR was taken from a middle-aged man in good health and CMV-seronegative. The rearrangement joins TRBV25-1 to TRBJ1-2, with D perhaps TRBD1 (6 bases). The sequencing input was PBMCs. The CDR3: CASSDPRQAANYGYTF. The CDR3 DNA reads as TGTGCCAGCAGTGACCCTCGACAGGCAGCTAACTATGGCTACACCTTC.